This entry lists 18 T cell receptor beta chains sequenced from one sample in a study of blood T cell repertoires in COVID-19. The table came from immunoSEQ multiplex PCR; TCRdb's copy has only in-frame clones and leaves some out. The top ten hold approximately 1.8% of the sample, which has around 130,000 clones, more than 70% seen once. The sequenced sample consisted of peripheral blood. The receptors were gathered from a man between 65 and 85 years old with acute or convalescent COVID-19.

This clone showed up just once. The CDR3 nucleotides read TGTGCCAGCAGCCAGGGTGGAGTTAACACCATATATTTT. Its translation is CASSQGGVNTIYF. The chain has TRBV3-1 (or the pseudogene TRBV3-2) and TRBJ1-3; D unclear. Germline-derived CDR1 and CDR2 are LGHDT and YNNKEL (reference sequence). Trimming left V 3 bases short and J 7 bases short, with 10 bases between. The CDR3 has 13 amino acids.

The chain links TRBV5-5 to TRBJ1-6, with TRBD1 matching over 7 bases. CDR3 length: 17 residues. The junction had 13 bases not matched to a gene; V was cut back by 1 base and J by 9 bases. Germline CDR1 SGHKS, CDR2 YYEKEE (reference sequence). The CDR3 spells CASSLKGQRAASSPLHF. For the CDR3, the DNA is TGTGCCAGCAGCTTGAAGGGACAGAGGGCCGCGAGTTCACCCCTCCACTTT.

This rearrangement joins TRBV27 to TRBJ2-2; D uncertain. CDR3 length: 13 amino acids. V lost 4 bases to trimming and J lost 1 base, with 4 bases between them. Germline V gives CDR1 MNHEY, CDR2 SMNVEV (reference sequence). CDR3 nucleotides: TGTGCCAGCAGTTGGCAGAACACCGGGGAGCTGTTTTTT. Protein product: CASSWQNTGELFF.

This rearrangement joins TRBV6-1 to TRBJ2-7; D is possibly TRBD1 (5 bases). The germline V gene encodes CDR1 MNHNS and CDR2 SASEGT. The V gene lost 2 bases and the J gene lost 2 bases, with 22 bases spanning the gap. The CDR3 spans 18 residues. As DNA, the CDR3 is TGTGCCAGCAGTGAACTTAGGTTTGCGACAGTTGGGACCTACGAGCAGTACTTC. Protein: CASSELRFATVGTYEQYF.

The chain uses TRBV4-1 and TRBJ1-4, with D possibly TRBD1 on 6 matching bases. Germline CDR1 is MGHRA and CDR2 is YSYEKL. The CDR3 has 16 residues. V lost 4 bases to trimming and J lost 0 bases, with 12 bases between them. As DNA, the CDR3 is TGCGCCAGCAGCCGCTACGCAGGGGCAACTAATGAAAAACTGTTTTTT. Amino acid sequence: CASSRYAGATNEKLFF.

The rearrangement links TRBV6-2 or TRBV6-3 to TRBJ2-1; TRBD2 matches 9 bases. The CDR3 is made up of 17 amino acids. Per germline, CDR1 MNHEY and CDR2 SVGEGT. The V and J ends lost 5 bases and 3 bases, in that order; junction bases with no gene match: 11. The CDR3 sequence is CASSRGWTSVLYNEQFF. The CDR3 DNA sequence: TGTGCCAGCAGTAGGGGTTGGACTAGCGTCCTCTACAATGAGCAGTTCTTC.

The chain has TRBV28 and TRBJ1-4; no clear D. The CDR3 extends over 14 amino acids. Germline V gene sequence: CDR1 MDHEN, CDR2 SYDVKM. Deletions cut 7 bases from V and 8 bases from J, with 17 bases between. This CDR3 reads CASNPHGQREKLFF. In DNA form, the CDR3 reads TGTGCCAGCAATCCCCACGGGCAGCGGGAAAAACTGTTTTTT.

The chain is built from TRBV7-3 and TRBJ2-7; D not certain. V was pared by 6 bases and J by 6 bases, with 12 bases between. The CDR3 spans 12 residues. Germline V gene lookup returns CDR1 SGHTA and CDR2 FQGTGA. The CDR3 DNA reads TGTGCCAGCAGATATCGGGTCCGCGAGCAGTACTTC. Its protein product is CASRYRVREQYF.

This clone appeared a few times. V and J are TRBV2 and TRBJ2-7; 9 positions agree with TRBD2. The CDR3 covers 14 residues. CDR1 is SNHLY, CDR2 FYNNEI, per germline. V shed 4 bases and J 5 bases; nucleotides not matched to a gene: 6. CDR3: CASSALAGTNEQYF. The CDR3 DNA sequence: TGTGCCAGCAGTGCCCTAGCGGGGACTAACGAGCAGTACTTC.

J is TRBJ1-3 and V is TRBV13, with a tentative D call TRBD1 (5 bases). CDR3 size: 14 residues. Germline-derived CDR1 and CDR2 are PRHDT and FYEKMQ (reference sequence). The V and J ends lost 5 bases and 9 bases respectively, with 17 bases between them. The CDR3 loop reads CASSPRTLGGTIYF. The CDR3, as DNA: TGTGCCAGCAGCCCCAGGACTCTGGGGGGCACCATATATTTT. The whole variable domain, remainder taken from reference TRBV13 and TRBJ1-3, is AAGVIQSPRHLIKEKRETATLKCYPIPRHDTVYWYQQGPGQDPQFLISFYEKMQSDKGSIPDRFSAQQFSDYHSELNMSSLELGDSALYFCASSPRTLGGTIYFGEGSWLTVV.

V usage is TRBV5-1 and J usage is TRBJ2-5, with D perhaps TRBD1 (5 bases). CDR3 length: 11 amino acids. Trimming removed 1 base from V and 7 bases from J, with 5 bases in between. Germline CDR1 and CDR2: SGHRS and YFSETQ. CDR3 sequence reads: CASSLTGTQYF. The CDR3 region has the DNA TGCGCCAGCAGCTTGACAGGGACCCAGTACTTC. The full variable domain, in which reference TRBV5-1 and TRBJ2-5 provide the parts outside the CDR3, is KAGVTQTPRYLIKTRGQQVTLSCSPISGHRSVSWYQQTPGQGLQFLFEYFSETQRNKGNFPGRFSGRQFSNSRSEMNVSTLELGDSALYLCASSLTGTQYFGPGTRLLVL.

This chain joins TRBV2 and TRBJ2-7; 11 bases are a match to TRBD1. This CDR3 comprises 14 residues. In germline, CDR1 is SNHLY, CDR2 FYNNEI. V shed 4 bases and J 3 bases; nucleotides not matched to a gene: 2. The CDR3 DNA follows: TGTGCCAGCAGTGGGACAGGGGGCCACTACGAGCAGTACTTC. Translated, it gives CASSGTGGHYEQYF.

This clone appeared once. The CDR3 nucleotides are TGCGCCAGCAGCGCGCAGGGTGAGCAGTACTTC. It specifies CASSAQGEQYF. The rearrangement links TRBV5-1 to TRBJ2-7, with a tentative D call TRBD1 (5 bases). CDR1 is SGHRS, CDR2 YFSETQ, per germline. The CDR3 is 11 amino acids. Trimming shortened V by 4 bases and J by 7 bases, and 9 bases separated the two germline ends.

The rearrangement uses TRBV29-1 and TRBJ2-1; tentatively, D is TRBD2 (5 bases). This CDR3 is built from 14 residues. CDR1 SQVTM and CDR2 ANQGSEA come from the germline V gene. V lost 5 bases and J 3 bases, leaving 14 bases between the germline ends. The CDR3 bases are TGCAGCGTTAAGCTGAGGGAGAGCTACAATGAGCAGTTCTTC. Translation gives CSVKLRESYNEQFF.

The table lists this clone with a few counts. The chain recombines TRBV19 with TRBJ1-3; possible D gene TRBD1, 5 bases. Looked up from germline, CDR1 is LNHDA and CDR2 is SQIVND (reference sequence). V lost 4 bases and J 0 bases, leaving 16 bases between the germline ends. This CDR3 region has 17 residues. The CDR3 DNA is TGTGCCAGTAGTACAGGGCGAAAGTCTTCCTCTGGAAACACCATATATTTT. Translating it yields CASSTGRKSSSGNTIYF.

This clone has a single count. The chain combines TRBV20-1 with TRBJ1-2; D unresolved. From germline, CDR1 is DFQATT and CDR2 SNEGSKA (reference sequence). Trimming removed 4 bases at V and 6 bases at J, with 9 bases between. This CDR3 spans 11 amino acids. DNA for the CDR3: TGCAGTGCTAATCTCGGTAATGGCTACACCTTC. It is translated as CSANLGNGYTF.

The rearrangement joins TRBV28 to TRBJ1-4, with D possibly being TRBD1 (5 bases). Deletions cut 3 bases from V and 8 bases from J, with 16 bases between. This CDR3 region has 15 residues. The germline gives CDR1 MDHEN, CDR2 SYDVKM. CDR3 in DNA: TGTGCCAGCAGTTTTGGGTCAGGGTTCGAGGAAAAACTGTTTTTT. Its translation: CASSFGSGFEEKLFF.

The chain recombines TRBV18 with TRBJ2-5, with 11 bases aligning to TRBD2. The CDR3 has 17 amino acids. V lost 0 bases, J lost 2 bases, and 5 bases stayed unmatched. Germline V gene data show CDR1 as KGHSH and CDR2 as LQKENI. CDR3 in amino acids: CASSPPGLAGGQETQYF. CDR3 nucleotides: TGTGCCAGCTCACCACCCGGCCTAGCGGGGGGACAAGAGACCCAGTACTTC.